The 31 T cell receptor beta chains reported below all come from one sample, sequenced in a study of human T cells and chemical hapten exposure. Time point in this sample: patch test 1, 2 weeks after DPC sensitization. Indicated treatment: therapeutic diphenylcyclopropenone sensitization with weekly scalp DPC. TCRdb used MiXCR to reprocess the RACE reads, holding one entry per CDR3 protein. The profile covers 150,000 to 200,000 distinct CDR3 sequences, with more than 12% appearing a single time and 1.5% to 2% taken by the ten largest. The sequencing here drew on whole blood, taken in connection with sensitization to the hapten diphenylcyclopropenone (DPC). The origin of the receptors is a woman younger than 45 with alopecia areata. Some clones in this sample may be carry-over from other donors' samples.

This clonotype was seen repeatedly, ten times or more. This rearrangement joins TRBV12-3 or TRBV12-4 to TRBJ1-5; D gene unclear. Trimming took off 3 bases at V and 5 bases at J, with 20 bases between the two ends. This CDR3 contains 17 residues. CDR3 DNA: TGTGCCAGCAGTTTGTTCCGGGATCGTTGGTTCGATCAGCCCCAGCATTTT. Its protein product is CASSLFRDRWFDQPQHF.

This clonotype was counted a few times. The chain carries TRBV7-2 and TRBJ2-1; 16 positions match TRBD2. From germline, CDR1 is SGHTA and CDR2 FQGNSA. Trimming cost V 5 bases and J 7 bases; bases outside gene matches: 2. The CDR3 spans 15 residues. CDR3 DNA sequence: TGTGCCAGCAGCAAGGGACTAGCGGGGGGGAATGAGCAGTTCTTC. This gives the protein CASSKGLAGGNEQFF.

The chain has TRBV7-2 and TRBJ1-5, with unresolved D. From germline, CDR1 is SGHTA and CDR2 FQGNSA. This CDR3 contains 13 residues. V lost 8 bases, J lost 0 bases, and 8 bases lay in between. The CDR3 spells CASAGFSNQPQHF. The DNA for the CDR3 is TGTGCCAGCGCCGGGTTTAGCAATCAGCCCCAGCATTTT.

The V call is TRBV28, the J call TRBJ2-7; the D is unclear. The CDR3 is 13 residues long. Trimming removed 2 bases at V and 3 bases at J, with 8 bases between. CDR1 is MDHEN and CDR2 is SYDVKM in the germline V gene. This CDR3 reads CASSLSSIYEQYF. The CDR3, as DNA: TGTGCCAGCAGTTTAAGCTCGATCTACGAGCAGTACTTC.

This clonotype occurred a few times. The chain couples TRBV19 to TRBJ2-2, with 7 bases aligning to TRBD2. V shed 1 base, J shed 0 bases, and the junction held 8 bases outside the gene matches. CDR1 and CDR2 from the germline V gene are LNHDA and SQIVND (reference sequence). The CDR3 runs to 18 residues. CDR3 in DNA: TGTGCCAGTAGTATAGCCGGGGGGACTGCCTCGAACACCGGGGAGCTGTTTTTT. This translates into CASSIAGGTASNTGELFF.

DNA for the CDR3: TGTGCCAGCAGTTTATTCGTGAGGAACTCTCGCACAGATACGCAGTATTTT. It is translated as CASSLFVRNSRTDTQYF. This chain uses TRBV28 with TRBJ2-3; D call uncertain. CDR1 is MDHEN and CDR2 is SYDVKM in the germline V gene. The CDR3 is made up of 17 amino acids. Trimming stripped 1 base from V and 1 base from J, with 15 bases between. Combining the CDR3 with reference TRBV28 and TRBJ2-3 gives the whole variable domain DVKVTQSSRYLVKRTGEKVFLECVQDMDHENMFWYRQDPGLGLRLIYFSYDVKMKEKGDIPEGYSVSREKKERFSLILESASTNQTSMYLCASSLFVRNSRTDTQYFGPGTRLTVL.

This clonotype was observed a handful of times. This chain connects TRBV5-1 to TRBJ2-2; TRBD1 agrees at 8 bases. Germline V gives CDR1 SGHRS, CDR2 YFSETQ. The CDR3 contains 16 residues. V shed 1 base and J 5 bases; nucleotides not matched to a gene: 7. In DNA, the CDR3 is TGCGCCAGCAGCTTGCAAGGACAGGGTAGGACCGGGGAGCTGTTTTTT. Translated, it gives CASSLQGQGRTGELFF.

The genes are TRBV5-1 and TRBJ1-1; TRBD1 matches 7 bases. J gave up 4 bases and V 3 bases, and 6 bases lay outside the gene matches. Per germline, CDR1 SGHRS and CDR2 YFSETQ. This CDR3 comprises 14 residues. CDR3 DNA sequence: TGCGCCAGCAGCTCCCTGACAGGGACCACTGAAGCTTTCTTT. Protein product: CASSSLTGTTEAFF.

This clonotype has a count of ten or more. The rearrangement joins TRBV10-3 to TRBJ1-4, with 7 bases matching TRBD1. The CDR3 is made up of 14 amino acids. Looked up from germline, CDR1 is ENHRY and CDR2 is SYGVKD. V gave up 4 bases and J gave up 5 bases; unmatched junction bases: 4. The CDR3 here is CAISGEQGNEKLFF. CDR3 nucleotides: TGTGCCATCAGTGGAGAACAGGGGAATGAAAAACTGTTTTTT.

V is TRBV3-1 and J is TRBJ2-3, with 10 bases matching TRBD2. Germline V gene lookup returns CDR1 LGHDT and CDR2 YNNKEL (reference sequence). The CDR3 contains 18 residues. The trim removed 4 bases at V and 4 bases at J, leaving 14 bases unmatched. The CDR3 is CASSLRGASGSRPDTQYF. The CDR3 bases are TGTGCCAGCAGCCTAAGGGGGGCTAGCGGGAGCCGCCCAGATACGCAGTATTTT.

This clonotype was observed many times. This chain joins TRBV10-3 and TRBJ2-3; 12 bases match TRBD2. The germline gives CDR1 ENHRY, CDR2 SYGVKD. The CDR3 is made up of 14 amino acids. J was trimmed by 7 bases and V by 7 bases; bases with no gene match: 6. The CDR3 nucleotides read TGTGCCATCACCTCTAGCGGGGGGGCCCATACGCAGTATTTT. The encoded protein is CAITSSGGAHTQYF.

The CDR3 DNA follows: TGTGCCAGCAGCCGGGACAGGGGGTTTTGGGAGCTGTTTTTT. Translating gives CASSRDRGFWELFF. The gene calls are TRBV7-2 and TRBJ2-2; the match to TRBD1 covers 11 bases. V was pared by 5 bases and J by 9 bases, with 5 bases of the junction left unmatched. The CDR3 totals 14 residues. Germline V gene sequence: CDR1 SGHTA, CDR2 FQGNSA.

This clonotype has a single count. The V and J genes are TRBV18 and TRBJ2-5; 7 positions match TRBD1. V lost 1 base and J lost 4; bases outside the gene matches: 0. The CDR3 runs 13 residues. The V gene's germline CDR1 is KGHSH and CDR2 LQKENI. CDR3 sequence: CASSPQGAETQYF. The DNA for the CDR3 is TGTGCCAGCTCACCACAGGGGGCAGAGACCCAGTACTTC.

This clonotype was seen a handful of times. The rearrangement links TRBV20-1 to TRBJ2-1, with D tentatively TRBD1 or TRBD2 (6 bases each). The V end was cut by 0 bases, the J end by 4 bases, with 16 bases between. The CDR3 contains 16 residues. The germline gives CDR1 DFQATT, CDR2 SNEGSKA (reference sequence). DNA of the CDR3: TGCAGTGCTAGAGATCGGGGGCTTCTCGTTTACAATGAGCAGTTCTTC. Amino acids: CSARDRGLLVYNEQFF.

The V gene is TRBV12-3 or TRBV12-4, the J gene TRBJ1-6, with 10 bases lining up with TRBD1. This CDR3 spans 15 amino acids. Trimming cost V 5 bases and J 7 bases; bases outside gene matches: 5. CDR3 sequence (DNA): TGTGCCAGCAGTGGGACAGGGGCTTTGAATTCACCCCTCCACTTT. This translates into CASSGTGALNSPLHF.

The CDR3 spells CASSLPGASTDTQYF. The CDR3 DNA reads TGTGCCAGCAGCTTACCGGGGGCGAGCACAGATACGCAGTATTTT. This chain joins TRBV7-9 and TRBJ2-3; D is perhaps TRBD1 or TRBD2 (6 bases each). Deletions cut 2 bases from V and 0 bases from J, with 9 bases between. The CDR3 sequence is 15 residues long. Germline V lookup: CDR1 SEHNR, CDR2 FQNEAQ (reference sequence).

This clonotype occurred many times. The CDR3 sequence: CASSLAAAIYEQYF. The CDR3 bases are TGTGCCAGCAGCTTAGCGGCAGCCATCTACGAGCAGTACTTC. The rearrangement joins TRBV7-2 to TRBJ2-7; D unresolved. CDR3 length: 14 residues. CDR1 and CDR2 (germline): SGHTA, FQGNSA. V was shortened by 0 bases and J by 3 bases, with 9 bases between the two germline ends.

This clonotype was counted between two and nine times. The rearrangement uses TRBV20-1 and TRBJ1-2; TRBD1 matches 10 bases. From germline, CDR1 is DFQATT and CDR2 SNEGSKA (reference sequence). The CDR3 spans 13 residues. J gave up 7 bases and V 0 bases, and 2 bases lay outside the gene matches. CDR3 nucleotides: TGCAGTGCTAGAGAGGACAGGGGGTTTGGCTACACCTTC. It is translated as CSAREDRGFGYTF.

This clonotype was detected a few times. The chain recombines TRBV19 with TRBJ1-5, with D maybe TRBD1 (6 bases). The CDR3 runs 15 residues. V dropped 1 base and J dropped 5 bases, with 12 bases sitting between them. CDR1 and CDR2 from the germline V gene are LNHDA and SQIVND (reference sequence). CDR3 sequence: CASSIGDRSYQPQHF. The CDR3 nucleotides are TGTGCCAGTAGTATAGGAGACAGGAGTTATCAGCCCCAGCATTTT. The full variable domain, in which reference TRBV19 and TRBJ1-5 provide the parts outside the CDR3, is DGGITQSPKYLFRKEGQNVTLSCEQNLNHDAMYWYRQDPGQGLRLIYYSQIVNDFQKGDIAEGYSVSREKKESFPLTVTSAQKNPTAFYLCASSIGDRSYQPQHFGDGTRLSIL.

In its sample, this clonotype was seen many times. DNA of the CDR3: TGTGCCAGCAGCTTAGATTGGGGCCGGACCGGGGAGCTGTTTTTT. Its protein product is CASSLDWGRTGELFF. This chain links TRBV7-6 with TRBJ2-2; possibly TRBD1 for D (5 bases). This CDR3 is built from 15 residues. Per germline, CDR1 SGHVS and CDR2 FNYEAQ. V dropped 1 base and J dropped 5 bases, with 11 bases sitting between them.

The chain has TRBV30 and TRBJ2-4, with D possibly matching TRBD2 (6 bases). Trimming cost V 4 bases and J 1 base, with 8 bases left between them. This CDR3 has 13 residues. CDR1 and CDR2 (germline): GTSNPN, SVGIG (reference sequence). The CDR3 here is CAWTEGAKNIQYF. Written as DNA, the CDR3 is TGTGCCTGGACGGAGGGTGCCAAAAACATTCAGTACTTC.

The CDR3 protein is CASKPESSNQPQHF. CDR3 DNA sequence: TGTGCCAGCAAACCGGAGAGTAGCAATCAGCCCCAGCATTTT. The chain employs TRBV2 and TRBJ1-5; the D is unclear. In germline, CDR1 is SNHLY, CDR2 FYNNEI. This CDR3 comprises 14 residues. V was cut by 7 bases and J by 0 bases, with 10 bases left in between.

A few counts support this clonotype. The rearrangement joins TRBV29-1 to TRBJ2-5; D is ambiguous. Germline loops: CDR1 SQVTM, CDR2 ANQGSEA. The germline V and J ends were trimmed by 2 bases and 5 bases, with 6 bases remaining between them. This CDR3 is 11 amino acids long. CDR3 region: CSVESPETQYF. The CDR3 nucleotides read TGCAGCGTTGAATCACCCGAGACCCAGTACTTC.

This clonotype was counted between two and nine times. The CDR3 here is CASSLGPEAFF. Written as DNA, the CDR3 is TGTGCCAGCAGTTTGGGTCCTGAAGCTTTCTTT. The chain links TRBV28 to TRBJ1-1, with D unresolved. The germline V gene has CDR1 MDHEN and CDR2 SYDVKM. V was shortened by 3 bases and J by 6 bases, with 5 bases between the two germline ends. This CDR3 spans 11 amino acids.

V usage is TRBV7-2 and J usage is TRBJ2-4, with D perhaps being TRBD1 or TRBD2 (6 bases each). Germline assignment: CDR1 SGHTA and CDR2 FQGNSA. Trimming removed 1 base at V and 9 bases at J, with 10 bases between. This CDR3 contains 13 residues. CDR3 coding DNA: TGTGCCAGCAGCTTAGTAGGAGGGGGCATTCAGTACTTC. Translated, it gives CASSLVGGGIQYF. The entire variable domain, with the rest obtained from reference TRBV7-2 and TRBJ2-4, is as follows: GAGVSQSPSNKVTEKGKDVELRCDPISGHTALYWYRQSLGQGLEFLIYFQGNSAPDKSGLPSDRFSAERTGGSVSTLTIQRTQQEDSAVYLCASSLVGGGIQYFGAGTRLSVL.

This rearrangement joins TRBV12-3 or TRBV12-4 to TRBJ1-6; 7 positions match TRBD1. This CDR3 is built from 15 residues. V shed 6 bases and J 7 bases; nucleotides not matched to a gene: 9. DNA for the CDR3: TGTGCCAGCAGACCTAACCAGGGGGGGAATTCACCCCTCCACTTT. Translation: CASRPNQGGNSPLHF.

The chain joins TRBV6-5 to TRBJ2-3; D may be TRBD2 (6 bases). Germline-derived CDR1 and CDR2 are MNHEY and SVGAGI. The CDR3 length is 14 residues. V lost 10 bases to trimming and J lost 0 bases, with 14 bases between them. The CDR3 DNA reads as TGTGCCACCATTAGCGGTGCTAGCACAGATACGCAGTATTTT. Amino acids: CATISGASTDTQYF.

In DNA form, the CDR3 reads TGCGCCAGCAGTCTTACAACTAGCGGGAGATACAATGAGCAGTTCTTC. It encodes CASSLTTSGRYNEQFF. The chain has TRBV10-1 and TRBJ2-1, with TRBD2 matching over 11 bases. The CDR3 spans 16 residues. V shed 5 bases and J 4 bases; nucleotides not matched to a gene: 7. In germline, CDR1 is WNHNN, CDR2 SYGVQD (reference sequence).

The chain joins TRBV2 to TRBJ2-7; D unclear. The CDR3 is 15 amino acids. Germline V gives CDR1 SNHLY, CDR2 FYNNEI. V lost 6 bases to trimming and J lost 5 bases, with 20 bases between them. CDR3 nucleotides: TGTGCCAGCAGCCCAAGTCCTACCACCGGCAACGAGCAGTACTTC. This translates into CASSPSPTTGNEQYF.

This chain connects TRBV20-1 to TRBJ2-4; D is possibly TRBD2 (6 bases). Germline CDR1 and CDR2: DFQATT and SNEGSKA (reference sequence). This CDR3 is built from 13 residues. Trimming pared 4 bases from V and 8 bases from J, leaving 15 bases between. The CDR3 DNA reads as TGCAGTGCTATTGAGGTTTCGGGGGACATTCAGTACTTC. Translating it yields CSAIEVSGDIQYF.

This clonotype showed up just a few times. The chain employs TRBV6-1 and TRBJ1-1; weak D call: TRBD1 (5 bases). This CDR3 is built from 14 residues. The germline V and J ends were trimmed by 2 bases and 0 bases, with 7 bases remaining between them. Germline-derived CDR1 and CDR2 are MNHNS and SASEGT. Here the CDR3 reads CASSEWGMNTEAFF. For the CDR3, the DNA is TGTGCCAGCAGTGAATGGGGGATGAACACTGAAGCTTTCTTT.